This record covers a single TCR beta chain. The clone's antigen remains unknown. The sample holds no much larger clone one base away, and base qualities are not on file. This entry is derived from a study of blood T cell repertoires in COVID-19 (dated by TCRdb to the early 2020s). At the level of the whole study: The collaborator samples originated in the United States, Italy and Spain and spanned the acute and convalescent phases of COVID-19. Sample metadata almost always included a de-identified subject ID, COVID-19 status, age in years and sex. The repertoires were released in a freely available public database meant as a resource for research on the immune response to SARS-CoV-2. The prospective study material was composed of cDNA or gDNA derived from T cells, B-cell-depleted T cells, or PBMCs. The dataset comprised deeply sampled blood TCRbeta repertoires from subjects exposed to, actively infected with, or recovered from COVID-19. HLA class I and class II types, where available, came from metadata supplied by the sample provider rather than from assay-based typing. The samples were drawn from two sources: the first 160 participants of the ongoing ImmuneRACE study, and 1,254 subjects contributed by 6 global collaborators. The research as a whole found: Clinical and demographic metadata were provided uncurated, with the amount varying by source and participant.

The immunoSEQ Assay, a bias-controlled multiplex PCR, was used to amplify TCRbeta CDR3 regions from genomic DNA. The authors processed their data as follows. Nucleated cell counts per sample were estimated from amplification of reference gene primers within the assay. To quantify the absolute abundance of each unique TCRbeta CDR3 rearrangement, sequence reads were collapsed and filtered. For each sample, productive Simpson clonality was calculated as the square root of Simpson's diversity index over productive rearrangements. TCRdb carries this immuneACCESS record with in-frame sequences only. Its versions omit some clonotypes, under half of them owing to an unresolved V gene in the studies checked, with the rest unexplained. V, J and clone size derive from that table, while D and trimming were established from the DNA sequence. The sample table shows about 300,000 clones, and around nine tenths are seen once. Clones ranked in the top ten supply approximately 4.2% of the sample.

V and J are truncated by 3 bases and 4 bases respectively, leaving an intervening sequence of 8 bases. The germline V gene gives CDR1 as SGHDT and CDR2 as YYEEEE. From the cysteine up to the phenylalanine, the CDR3 has a length of 12 residues. Only the CDR3 portion is preserved as DNA: 36 bases, with reading frame beginning at the first base. Collaborating institutions collected whole blood in K2EDTA tubes following their own protocols. For TCRbeta analysis, collaborator samples were shipped as frozen whole blood, as isolated PBMCs, or as DNA extracted from either sample type. Material for sequencing was peripheral blood. The source is a man aged 40-50 years with acute or convalescent COVID-19. This chain is built from TRBV5-6 and TRBJ2-7; the best D guess is TRBD1, with 5 bases matching. CDR3 sequence: CASSSSGYEQYF. The DNA sequence follows: TGTGCCAGCAGCTCATCAGGGTACGAGCAGTACTTC.